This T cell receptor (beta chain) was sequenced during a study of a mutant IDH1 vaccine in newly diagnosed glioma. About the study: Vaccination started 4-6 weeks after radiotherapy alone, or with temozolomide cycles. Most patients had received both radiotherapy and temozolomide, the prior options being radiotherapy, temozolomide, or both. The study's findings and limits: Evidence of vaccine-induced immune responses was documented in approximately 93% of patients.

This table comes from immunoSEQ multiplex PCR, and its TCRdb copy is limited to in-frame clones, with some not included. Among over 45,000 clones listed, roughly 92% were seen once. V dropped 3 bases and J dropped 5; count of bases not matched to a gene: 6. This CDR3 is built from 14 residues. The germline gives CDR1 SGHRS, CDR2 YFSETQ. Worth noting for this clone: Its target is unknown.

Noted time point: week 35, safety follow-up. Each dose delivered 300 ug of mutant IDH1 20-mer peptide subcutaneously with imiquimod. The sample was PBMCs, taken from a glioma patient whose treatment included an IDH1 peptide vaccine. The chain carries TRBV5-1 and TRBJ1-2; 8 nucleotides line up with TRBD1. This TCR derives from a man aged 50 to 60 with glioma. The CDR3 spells CASSSGQASYGYTF. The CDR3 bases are TGCGCCAGCAGCTCGGGACAGGCCTCATATGGCTACACCTTC.